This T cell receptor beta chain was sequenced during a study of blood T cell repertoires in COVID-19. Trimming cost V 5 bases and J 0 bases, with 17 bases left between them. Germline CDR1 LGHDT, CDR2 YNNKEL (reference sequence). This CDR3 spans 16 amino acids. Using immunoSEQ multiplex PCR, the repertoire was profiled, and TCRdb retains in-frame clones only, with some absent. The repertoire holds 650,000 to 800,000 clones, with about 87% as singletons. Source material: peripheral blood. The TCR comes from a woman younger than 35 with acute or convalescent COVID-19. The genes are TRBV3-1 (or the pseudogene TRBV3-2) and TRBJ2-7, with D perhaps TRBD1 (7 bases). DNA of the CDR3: TGTGCCAGCAGCACCAGCAGGGGGGTGAGCTCCTACGAGCAGTACTTC. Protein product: CASSTSRGVSSYEQYF.